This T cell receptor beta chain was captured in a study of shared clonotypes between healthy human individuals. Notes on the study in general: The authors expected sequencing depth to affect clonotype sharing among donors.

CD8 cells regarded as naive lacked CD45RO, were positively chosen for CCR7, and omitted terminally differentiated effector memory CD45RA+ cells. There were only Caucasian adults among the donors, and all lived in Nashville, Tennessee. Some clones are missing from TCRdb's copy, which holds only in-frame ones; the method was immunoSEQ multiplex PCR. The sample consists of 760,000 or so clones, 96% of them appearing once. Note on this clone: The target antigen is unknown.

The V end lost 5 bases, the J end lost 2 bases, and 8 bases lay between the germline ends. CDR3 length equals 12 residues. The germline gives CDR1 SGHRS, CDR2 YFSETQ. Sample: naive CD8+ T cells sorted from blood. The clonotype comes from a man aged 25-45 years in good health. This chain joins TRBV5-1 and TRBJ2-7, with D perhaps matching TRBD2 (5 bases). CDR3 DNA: TGCGCCAGCAGTTCGGAGGCCTACGAGCAGTACTTC. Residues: CASSSEAYEQYF.